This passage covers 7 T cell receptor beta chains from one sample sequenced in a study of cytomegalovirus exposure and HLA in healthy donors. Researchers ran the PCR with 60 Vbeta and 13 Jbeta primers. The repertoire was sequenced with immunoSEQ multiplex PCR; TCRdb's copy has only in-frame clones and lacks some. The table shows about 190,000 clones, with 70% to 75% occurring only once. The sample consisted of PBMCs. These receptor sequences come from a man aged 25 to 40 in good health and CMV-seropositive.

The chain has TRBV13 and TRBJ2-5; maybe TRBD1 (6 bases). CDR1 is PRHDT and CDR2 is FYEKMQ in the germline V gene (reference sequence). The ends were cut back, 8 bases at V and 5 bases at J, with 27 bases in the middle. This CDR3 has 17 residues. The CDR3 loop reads CASCTLRGTERGETQYF. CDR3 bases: TGTGCCAGCTGTACCCTCCGAGGAACAGAGAGGGGGGAGACCCAGTACTTC.

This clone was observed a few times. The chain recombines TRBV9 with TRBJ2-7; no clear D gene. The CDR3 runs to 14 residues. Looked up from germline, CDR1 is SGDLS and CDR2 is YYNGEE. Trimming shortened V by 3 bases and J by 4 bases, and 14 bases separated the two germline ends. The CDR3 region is CASSGDSPHYEQYF. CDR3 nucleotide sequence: TGTGCCAGCAGCGGAGACTCCCCCCATTACGAGCAGTACTTC.

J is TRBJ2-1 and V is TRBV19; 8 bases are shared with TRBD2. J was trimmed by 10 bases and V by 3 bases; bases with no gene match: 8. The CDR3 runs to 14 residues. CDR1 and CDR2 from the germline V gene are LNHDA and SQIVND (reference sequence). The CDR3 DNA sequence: TGTGCCAGTAGTATTATCGGGACTAGACAGGAGCAGTTCTTC. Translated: CASSIIGTRQEQFF. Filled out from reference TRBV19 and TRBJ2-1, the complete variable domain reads DGGITQSPKYLFRKEGQNVTLSCEQNLNHDAMYWYRQDPGQGLRLIYYSQIVNDFQKGDIAEGYSVSREKKESFPLTVTSAQKNPTAFYLCASSIIGTRQEQFFGPGTRLTVL.

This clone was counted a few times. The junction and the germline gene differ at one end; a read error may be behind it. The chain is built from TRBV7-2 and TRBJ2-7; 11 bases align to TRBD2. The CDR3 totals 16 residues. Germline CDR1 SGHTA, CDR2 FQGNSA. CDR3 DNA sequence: TGTGCCAGCACCTTAGGGCTAGCGGGAGGCCTAGGGGAGCAGTACTTC. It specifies CASTLGLAGGLGEQYF.

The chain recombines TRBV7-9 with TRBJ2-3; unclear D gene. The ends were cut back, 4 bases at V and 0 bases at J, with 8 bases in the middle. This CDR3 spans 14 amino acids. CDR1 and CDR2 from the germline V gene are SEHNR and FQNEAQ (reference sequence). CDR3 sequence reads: CASSSSVSTDTQYF. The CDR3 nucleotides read TGTGCCAGCAGCTCCTCTGTTAGCACAGATACGCAGTATTTT.

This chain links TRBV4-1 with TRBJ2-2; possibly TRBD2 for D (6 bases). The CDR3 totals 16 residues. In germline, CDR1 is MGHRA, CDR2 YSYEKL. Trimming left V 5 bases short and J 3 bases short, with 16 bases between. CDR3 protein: CASSARGREDTGELFF. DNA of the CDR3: TGCGCCAGCAGCGCTCGAGGCAGGGAGGACACCGGGGAGCTGTTTTTT.

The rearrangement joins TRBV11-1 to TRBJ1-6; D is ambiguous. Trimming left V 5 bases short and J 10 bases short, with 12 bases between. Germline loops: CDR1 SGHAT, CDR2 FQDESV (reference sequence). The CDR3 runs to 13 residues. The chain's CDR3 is CASSGQSDSPLHF. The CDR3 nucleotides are TGTGCCAGCAGCGGGCAGTCCGACTCACCCCTCCACTTT.